One sample yielded the 7 T cell receptor beta chains listed below, sequenced in a study of blood T cell repertoires in COVID-19. TCRdb's table, derived via immunoSEQ multiplex PCR, lists solely in-frame clones and lacks some. The profile shows 350,000 to 400,000 clones, approximately 88% of them singletons. The material sequenced was PBMCs or T cells enriched from blood (not recorded which). Receptors originate from a woman aged 25 to 39 with acute COVID-19.

V and J are TRBV9 and TRBJ2-7, with a possible D match to TRBD2 (5 bases). Germline-derived CDR1 and CDR2 are SGDLS and YYNGEE. The CDR3 sequence is 15 residues long. Trimming took 3 bases from V and 0 from J, leaving 13 bases between them. Here the CDR3 DNA reads TGTGCCAGCAGCGCTGTGGGTGGGAGCTCCTACGAGCAGTACTTC. It specifies CASSAVGGSSYEQYF.

The chain recombines TRBV2 with TRBJ2-7; possible D gene TRBD2, 7 bases. V was cut by 6 bases and J by 1 base, with 10 bases left in between. The CDR3 has 13 residues. Germline V gene lookup returns CDR1 SNHLY and CDR2 FYNNEI. CDR3 DNA: TGTGCCAGCAGAAGGGGGGGTTCCTACGAGCAGTACTTC. Its translation is CASRRGGSYEQYF.

The chain combines TRBV3-1 (or the pseudogene TRBV3-2) with TRBJ2-7; D possibly uses TRBD1 or TRBD2 (7 bases each). V was clipped by 5 bases and J by 0 bases, with 17 bases between them. CDR1 is LGHDT, CDR2 YNNKEL, per germline (reference sequence). There are 16 residues in the CDR3. The CDR3 sequence: CASSKGGGGSSYEQYF. In nucleotides, the CDR3 is TGTGCCAGCAGCAAAGGGGGCGGCGGGAGCTCCTACGAGCAGTACTTC.

This sequence joins TRBV7-2 and TRBJ1-4; perhaps TRBD1 as D (6 bases). This CDR3 has 14 amino acids. Trimming removed 7 bases from V and 6 bases from J, with 15 bases in between. Germline CDR1 and CDR2: SGHTA and FQGNSA. The CDR3 DNA is TGTGCCAGCAACCAGGGGAGTATTTATGAAAAACTGTTTTTT. This translates into CASNQGSIYEKLFF.

This sequence joins TRBV19 and TRBJ1-5; D is uncertain. V was shortened by 6 bases and J by 7 bases, with 13 bases between the two germline ends. Germline CDR1 LNHDA, CDR2 SQIVND (reference sequence). This CDR3 spans 13 amino acids. The CDR3 region has the DNA TGTGCCAGTAGCACGGTCCTATGGCAGCCCCAGCATTTT. Translation gives CASSTVLWQPQHF.

The rearrangement uses TRBV29-1 and TRBJ2-2, with 7 bases lining up with TRBD2. Germline values: CDR1 SQVTM, CDR2 ANQGSEA. This CDR3 has 12 amino acids. V gave up 3 bases and J gave up 7 bases; unmatched junction bases: 2. The CDR3 spells CSVDIAGGELFF. The CDR3 DNA reads as TGCAGCGTTGACATAGCGGGCGGGGAGCTGTTTTTT.

The chain combines TRBV6-2 or TRBV6-3 with TRBJ1-1; unclear D gene. Germline loops: CDR1 MNHEY, CDR2 SVGEGT. Trimming removed 2 bases at V and 5 bases at J, with 9 bases between. The CDR3 loop spans 13 amino acids. The CDR3 loop is CASSYEGGTEAFF. In DNA, the CDR3 is TGTGCCAGCAGTTACGAAGGCGGGACTGAAGCTTTCTTT.